These 3 T cell receptor beta chains share one sample of origin, sequenced in a study of blood T cell repertoires in COVID-19. Clones were read by immunoSEQ multiplex PCR, and TCRdb kept only the in-frame ones, dropping some. The profile covers about 190,000 clones, with around four fifths appearing a single time and approximately 2.9% taken by the ten largest. Sequenced input: peripheral blood. The source of these receptors is a woman of 80 years or more with active or convalescent COVID-19.

This clone was observed a single time. This chain's CDR3 is CASSEVRGRDYGYTF. The CDR3 DNA reads as TGTGCCAGCAGTGAAGTTCGGGGGAGAGACTATGGCTACACCTTC. The chain has TRBV6-1 and TRBJ1-2, with D perhaps matching TRBD1 (5 bases). V was cut by 1 base and J by 3 bases, with 12 bases left in between. Germline values: CDR1 MNHNS, CDR2 SASEGT. The CDR3 sequence is 15 residues long.

This clone was observed at least ten times. The chain combines TRBV7-2 with TRBJ2-1, with 13 bases identical to TRBD2. The V and J ends lost 8 bases and 12 bases, in that order; junction bases with no gene match: 13. Germline V gives CDR1 SGHTA, CDR2 FQGNSA. The CDR3 is 15 residues long. The CDR3 coding sequence is TGTGCCAGCGAGCAGACCGGGACTAGCGGGGAGCCGCAGTTCTTC. It is translated as CASEQTGTSGEPQFF.

The chain couples TRBV5-1 to TRBJ2-2; D not certain. Trimming shortened V by 0 bases and J by 5 bases, and 11 bases separated the two germline ends. Per the germline V gene, CDR1 is SGHRS and CDR2 is YFSETQ. CDR3 length: 15 amino acids. CDR3 residues: CASSLVVTSTGELFF. The CDR3 DNA is TGCGCCAGCAGCTTGGTGGTGACATCTACCGGGGAGCTGTTTTTT. Full variable domain (rest looked up from reference TRBV5-1 and TRBJ2-2): KAGVTQTPRYLIKTRGQQVTLSCSPISGHRSVSWYQQTPGQGLQFLFEYFSETQRNKGNFPGRFSGRQFSNSRSEMNVSTLELGDSALYLCASSLVVTSTGELFFGEGSRLTVL.